Below, 29 T cell receptor beta chains from the same sample are listed, as sequenced in a study of vaccination and CD4 T cells after COVID-19. Described treatment: roughly 10-day PBMC culture with coronavirus spike peptide pools or control peptides (ViraFEST assay). Their antigen targets remain unknown. Once obtained from cultured CD4+ T cells, the DNA was sequenced using the Oncomine TCR Beta short-read assay. Each CDR3 protein gets one entry after TCRdb re-called the PCR reads with MiXCR. The sample consists of tens of thousands of distinct CDR3 sequences, about 61% of them appearing once. The sample in question was CD4+ T cells from blood, cultured in vitro, obtained after SARS-CoV-2 vaccination. The receptors shown here come from a human donor who received a COVID-19 vaccine.

This clonotype was seen more than once but under ten times. The J gene is TRBJ1-2, the V gene TRBV30; D possibly corresponds to TRBD1 (5 bases). The CDR3 spans 14 residues. Germline V gene sequence: CDR1 GTSNPN, CDR2 SVGIG (reference sequence). The V end lost 4 bases, the J end lost 7 bases, and 19 bases lay between the germline ends. The CDR3 spells CAWKPPGDLGGYTF. The CDR3 DNA sequence: TGTGCCTGGAAACCTCCGGGGGACTTGGGTGGCTACACCTTC.

V usage is TRBV7-2 and J usage is TRBJ2-1; D unresolved. Trimming removed 3 bases at V and 8 bases at J, with 8 bases between. Germline-derived CDR1 and CDR2 are SGHTA and FQGNSA. CDR3 length: 12 residues. In DNA, the CDR3 is TGTGCCAGCAGCTTCGGTTTATATGAGCAGTTCTTC. The encoded protein is CASSFGLYEQFF.

There are a few counts of this clonotype. V and J are TRBV20-1 and TRBJ1-1; the match to TRBD1 covers 10 bases. Germline values: CDR1 DFQATT, CDR2 SNEGSKA (reference sequence). This CDR3 is 18 amino acids long. V was clipped by 0 bases and J by 1 base; unmatched bases: 11. CDR3 amino acids: CSARDLTGQGTRNTEAFF. The CDR3 DNA sequence: TGCAGTGCTAGAGATTTAACGGGACAGGGGACGCGGAACACTGAAGCTTTCTTT.

This clonotype was counted once. The chain combines TRBV7-8 with TRBJ1-1, with D unresolved. CDR3 length: 13 amino acids. Germline CDR1 and CDR2: SGHVS and FQNEAQ. Between the trimmed V and J ends, which lost 2 bases and 1 base, there was a span of 5 bases. The CDR3 bases are TGTGCCAGCAGCTTACGGCAGAACACTGAAGCTTTCTTT. This sequence encodes CASSLRQNTEAFF.

J is TRBJ1-2 and V is TRBV5-6; 8 nucleotides agree with TRBD1. Germline values: CDR1 SGHDT, CDR2 YYEEEE. With V trimmed by 7 bases and J by 2 bases, 16 bases remained unmatched. The CDR3 is 17 amino acids. The CDR3 here is CASSSSFSRTGNYGYTF. CDR3 DNA sequence: TGTGCCAGCTCCAGCAGCTTCTCCAGGACAGGGAACTATGGCTACACCTTC.

The gene calls are TRBV19 and TRBJ2-1; the D call may be TRBD1 or TRBD2 (5 bases each). The CDR3 length is 16 residues. Germline CDR1 LNHDA, CDR2 SQIVND (reference sequence). Trimming removed 5 bases at V and 6 bases at J, with 20 bases between. In nucleotides, the CDR3 is TGTGCCAGTAGTTACGGGGACGGGTCATACGGCAATGAGCAGTTCTTC. This encodes CASSYGDGSYGNEQFF. The entire variable domain, with the rest obtained from reference TRBV19 and TRBJ2-1, is as follows: DGGITQSPKYLFRKEGQNVTLSCEQNLNHDAMYWYRQDPGQGLRLIYYSQIVNDFQKGDIAEGYSVSREKKESFPLTVTSAQKNPTAFYLCASSYGDGSYGNEQFFGPGTRLTVL.

This clonotype was counted between two and nine times. The rearrangement links TRBV15 to TRBJ1-3; the D is unclear. CDR3 length: 17 amino acids. Germline V gene data show CDR1 as LNHNV and CDR2 as YYDKDF (reference sequence). Trimming pared 0 bases from V and 0 bases from J, leaving 12 bases between. CDR3 residues: CATSRDGVVGSGNTIYF. For the CDR3, the DNA is TGTGCCACCAGCAGAGATGGCGTTGTCGGCTCTGGAAACACCATATATTTT.

The chain links TRBV18 to TRBJ1-3; maybe TRBD1 (6 bases). V was trimmed by 3 bases and J by 2 bases, leaving 14 bases between them. Germline lookup yields CDR1 KGHSH and CDR2 LQKENI. This CDR3 has 16 residues. This chain's CDR3 is CASSPTGTSAGNTIYF. The DNA for the CDR3 is TGTGCCAGCTCACCTACAGGGACATCGGCTGGAAACACCATATATTTT.

The chain is built from TRBV14 and TRBJ2-5, with TRBD1 matching 7 bases. Germline V gene sequence: CDR1 SGHDN, CDR2 FVKESK. The CDR3 sequence is 15 residues long. Trimming took 5 bases from V and 5 from J; bases not matched to a gene: 11. Written as DNA, the CDR3 is TGTGCCAGCAGCTTTGTTTTTACAGGGGCGGAGACCCAGTACTTC. Protein: CASSFVFTGAETQYF.

This clonotype was seen only a few times. The gene calls are TRBV19 and TRBJ1-5; D gene ambiguous. Germline V gives CDR1 LNHDA, CDR2 SQIVND (reference sequence). The CDR3 runs 14 residues. Trimming shortened V by 5 bases and J by 1 base, and 9 bases separated the two germline ends. This CDR3 reads CASSEGLSNQPQHF. The CDR3 DNA follows: TGTGCCAGTAGTGAAGGACTAAGCAATCAGCCCCAGCATTTT.

V is TRBV10-3 and J is TRBJ2-7, with 7 bases matching TRBD2. The V gene's germline CDR1 is ENHRY and CDR2 SYGVKD. V dropped 2 bases and J dropped 5; count of bases not matched to a gene: 0. This CDR3 is 12 amino acids long. CDR3 DNA: TGTGCCATCAGTGAGGGGAGGGACGAGCAGTACTTC. It codes for CAISEGRDEQYF.

This clonotype was recorded a few times. CDR3 residues: CSVTQGAHQPQHF. For the CDR3, the DNA is TGCAGTGTTACACAGGGGGCGCATCAGCCCCAGCATTTT. This chain connects TRBV20-1 to TRBJ1-5; 9 nucleotides line up with TRBD1. Germline V gives CDR1 DFQATT, CDR2 SNEGSKA (reference sequence). The ends lost 7 bases at V and 5 bases at J; junction bases unmatched: 6. CDR3 size: 13 residues.

This chain connects TRBV18 to TRBJ2-7; 7 bases line up with TRBD2. Trimming at V came to 3 bases and at J to 5 bases, leaving 10 bases not matched to a gene. Germline lookup yields CDR1 KGHSH and CDR2 LQKENI. The CDR3 extends over 15 amino acids. CDR3 sequence: CASSPSQRGNHEQYF. DNA of the CDR3: TGTGCCAGCTCACCCAGCCAGCGGGGTAACCACGAGCAGTACTTC.

This clonotype was seen more than once but under ten times. The CDR3 region is CASSFQGGYTF. The CDR3 region has the DNA TGTGCCAGCAGCTTCCAGGGAGGCTACACCTTC. This chain links TRBV7-9 with TRBJ1-2; the D gene is possibly TRBD1 (5 bases). There are 11 residues in the CDR3. The V and J ends lost 3 bases and 8 bases respectively, with 7 bases between them. The germline CDR1 and CDR2 sequences are SEHNR and FQNEAQ (reference sequence).

This sequence joins TRBV7-3 and TRBJ2-1, with 13 bases matching TRBD2. Germline CDR1 SGHTA, CDR2 FQGTGA. V gave up 4 bases and J gave up 7 bases; unmatched junction bases: 13. CDR3 length: 18 amino acids. CDR3 nucleotides: TGTGCCAGCAGCTCTAGGGGCCCACTAGCGGGGGGGGTAAATGAGCAGTTCTTC. Amino acid sequence: CASSSRGPLAGGVNEQFF.

The chain couples TRBV7-9 to TRBJ2-3; 15 bases align to TRBD2. The germline V gene encodes CDR1 SEHNR and CDR2 FQNEAQ (reference sequence). The CDR3 sequence is 19 residues long. Trimming at V came to 5 bases and at J to 7 bases, leaving 16 bases not matched to a gene. The CDR3, as DNA: TGTGCCAGCAGCCCCGGACTAGCGGGGGGGCCAGGGCCTACTAATACGCAGTATTTT. This sequence encodes CASSPGLAGGPGPTNTQYF.

The chain uses TRBV9 and TRBJ1-2; 12 positions agree with TRBD1. The CDR3 spans 17 residues. The germline gives CDR1 SGDLS, CDR2 YYNGEE. J lost 4 bases, V lost 4 bases, and 11 bases had no gene match. The CDR3 DNA sequence: TGTGCCAGCAGCTCCCCGGGACAGGGGGCTCAGGTCTATGGCTACACCTTC. Translated, it gives CASSSPGQGAQVYGYTF.

This clonotype was detected only a few times. This chain connects TRBV20-1 to TRBJ1-5, with D possibly TRBD1 on 5 matching bases. Trimming left V 6 bases short and J 4 bases short, with 16 bases between. CDR3 size: 14 residues. Germline CDR1 is DFQATT and CDR2 is SNEGSKA (reference sequence). The CDR3 protein is CSAGWGEGNQPQHF. CDR3 bases: TGCAGTGCAGGCTGGGGGGAGGGAAATCAGCCCCAGCATTTT.

The chain recombines TRBV19 with TRBJ2-5; no definite D call. Germline CDR1 is LNHDA and CDR2 is SQIVND (reference sequence). This CDR3 is 13 amino acids long. V shed 5 bases and J shed 1 base, with 8 bases lying between them. For the CDR3, the DNA is TGTGCCAGTAGTTCCCGGGTCCAAGAGACCCAGTACTTC. Its translation is CASSSRVQETQYF.

The chain combines TRBV7-9 with TRBJ2-7, with D possibly being TRBD1 (6 bases). Germline V gene lookup returns CDR1 SEHNR and CDR2 FQNEAQ (reference sequence). The CDR3 consists of 14 residues. The ends were cut back, 5 bases at V and 2 bases at J, with 13 bases in the middle. CDR3 in amino acids: CASSQRSGAYEQYF. The CDR3 DNA is TGTGCCAGCAGCCAGCGTTCAGGGGCCTACGAGCAGTACTTC.

This clonotype was seen a handful of times. The V call is TRBV6-1, the J call TRBJ2-1; no definite D call. The V gene's germline CDR1 is MNHNS and CDR2 SASEGT. Trimming shortened V by 2 bases and J by 10 bases, and 9 bases separated the two germline ends. The CDR3 sequence is 12 residues long. CDR3 bases: TGTGCCAGCAGTGAACGGACGTCGGAGCAGTTCTTC. Its protein product is CASSERTSEQFF.

The rearrangement joins TRBV20-1 to TRBJ1-3; 9 nucleotides agree with TRBD1. V shed 3 bases and J 10 bases; nucleotides not matched to a gene: 13. CDR1 and CDR2 (germline): DFQATT, SNEGSKA (reference sequence). There are 15 residues in the CDR3. Here the CDR3 reads CSASSPGQGMATIYF. The CDR3 DNA is TGCAGTGCTAGTTCTCCGGGACAGGGTATGGCAACCATATATTTT.

V usage is TRBV7-3 and J usage is TRBJ2-5; D not certain. Trimming pared 5 bases from V and 4 bases from J, leaving 11 bases between. CDR1 SGHTA and CDR2 FQGTGA come from the germline V gene. The CDR3 has 13 amino acids. The CDR3 loop reads CASSRSWGETQYF. CDR3 coding DNA: TGTGCCAGCAGCCGGTCCTGGGGAGAGACCCAGTACTTC.

V is TRBV2 and J is TRBJ1-5; 10 nucleotides match TRBD1. CDR3 length equals 14 residues. V shed 9 bases and J 2 bases; nucleotides not matched to a gene: 4. Germline V gene lookup returns CDR1 SNHLY and CDR2 FYNNEI. The CDR3 spells CARSGTGGNQPQHF. The CDR3 region has the DNA TGTGCCAGGTCCGGGACAGGGGGCAATCAGCCCCAGCATTTT.

The chain recombines TRBV20-1 with TRBJ2-7; possibly TRBD1 or TRBD2 for D (6 bases each). V was pared by 6 bases and J by 4 bases, with 16 bases between. Germline values: CDR1 DFQATT, CDR2 SNEGSKA (reference sequence). The CDR3 contains 13 residues. The CDR3 coding sequence is TGCAGTGCCGTCTCTGGGGGGCTGTACGAGCAGTACTTC. Translating gives CSAVSGGLYEQYF.

This sequence joins TRBV14 and TRBJ2-7; possible D gene TRBD2, 7 bases. Trimming left V 0 bases short and J 3 bases short, with 18 bases between. Germline V gene data show CDR1 as SGHDN and CDR2 as FVKESK. The CDR3 totals 17 residues. CDR3 protein: CASSQDLGGGPHYEQYF. The CDR3 region has the DNA TGTGCCAGCAGCCAAGATCTAGGCGGGGGCCCCCACTACGAGCAGTACTTC.

This chain links TRBV5-4 with TRBJ2-3; TRBD1 aligns across 8 bases. The V segment lost 4 bases and the J segment 6 bases; nucleotides outside the gene matches: 13. The CDR3 has 16 residues. CDR1 and CDR2 (germline): SGHNT, YYREEE (reference sequence). Here the CDR3 DNA reads TGTGCCAGCAGCAGATATAGGACAGGGCAAGGGGATACGCAGTATTTT. Amino acids: CASSRYRTGQGDTQYF.

This sequence joins TRBV6-1 and TRBJ1-4; D unresolved. The CDR3 covers 15 residues. Per the germline V gene, CDR1 is MNHNS and CDR2 is SASEGT. V was clipped by 4 bases and J by 1 base, with 10 bases between them. The CDR3 nucleotides are TGTGCCAGCAGTGCACCCAGGATAACTAATGAAAAACTGTTTTTT. Protein sequence: CASSAPRITNEKLFF.

This clonotype was observed a handful of times. This chain uses TRBV24-1 with TRBJ2-3; possible D gene TRBD2, 6 bases. Trimming left V 5 bases short and J 2 bases short, with 10 bases between. The CDR3 runs 14 residues. Germline V lookup: CDR1 KGHDR, CDR2 SFDVKD. The chain's CDR3 is CATSGDLTTDTQYF. For the CDR3, the DNA is TGTGCCACCAGTGGGGACTTAACCACAGATACGCAGTATTTT.